These T cell receptor beta chains were read from a single sample in a study of Tregs in tolerant kidney transplant recipients. These receptors' antigens are unknown. Repertoires were generated with immunoSEQ multiplex PCR, while TCRdb's copy carries only in-frame clones and drops some. This sample carries approximately 15,000 clones, 53% of them seen once, and the ten largest clones take roughly 3%. The sample consisted of CD4+ T cells from blood cultured with allogeneic cells, taken before the transplant. These receptors came from a human patient who received a combined kidney and bone marrow transplant. Both conserved end residues are part of each CDR3. Each record gives: J gene, V gene, D gene, clone size, CDR3 DNA, CDR3 protein. The D gene is left open where the match is weak. The size of a clone is reported for some rows only, either as once, few or many, or as a class for expanded clones.

TRBJ2-1,TRBV11-2,NA,NA,TGTGCCAGCAGCTTAGCGGGAGACTCCTACAATGAGCAGTTCTTC,CASSLAGDSYNEQFF
TRBJ1-6,TRBV19,TRBD1,NA,TGTGCCAGTAGCAACAGACAGGGGGCGAATTCACCCCTCCACTTT,CASSNRQGANSPLHF
TRBJ1-3,TRBV7-2,TRBD1,NA,TGTGCCAGCAGCTTCACTGGGACAGTGTTTGGAAACACCATATATTTT,CASSFTGTVFGNTIYF
TRBJ2-1,TRBV7-9,NA,medium-sized,TGTGCCAGCAGCTCCACGCAGGGGACTATTCAGTTCTTC,CASSSTQGTIQFF
TRBJ1-2,TRBV4-2,NA,NA,TGTGCCAGCAGCCAATTGTCAGGGAGGTACCATGGCTACACCTTC,CASSQLSGRYHGYTF
TRBJ2-3,TRBV30,TRBD2,few,TGTGCCTGGAGTGTAGGCGGGAGGGCAGGGGATACGCAGTATTTT,CAWSVGGRAGDTQYF
TRBJ2-3,TRBV4-1,NA,NA,TGCGCCAGCAGCCATCAAAGGGGGTTATTATCCCCCGATACGCAGTATTTT,CASSHQRGLLSPDTQYF
TRBJ2-3,TRBV29-1,NA,once,TGCAGCGTTGATCGAGTAAGGGGAGATACGCAGTATTTT,CSVDRVRGDTQYF
TRBJ1-6,TRBV19,NA,NA,TGTGCCAGCAAGCCCAGGGGTAGATCACCCCTCCACTTT,CASKPRGRSPLHF
TRBJ2-1,TRBV2,TRBD2,medium-sized,TGTGCCAGCAGTGAAGGGGCGGGGGAATTCGATGAGCAGTTCTTC,CASSEGAGEFDEQFF
TRBJ1-2,TRBV5-5,TRBD1,NA,TGTGCCAGCAGCTTGCGGGGACAGATCGACGGCTACACCTTC,CASSLRGQIDGYTF
TRBJ2-7,TRBV4-2,TRBD2,NA,TGTGCCAGCAGCCAATCAGCCGGGACTAGCGGCTCCTACGAGCAGTACTTC,CASSQSAGTSGSYEQYF
TRBJ2-3,TRBV5-1,TRBD2,NA,TGCGCCAGCAGCTTGGGGGGGACTAGCGGTTTCACAGATACGCAGTATTTT,CASSLGGTSGFTDTQYF
TRBJ2-2,TRBV10-1,TRBD1,NA,TGCGCCAGCAGGGGGACAGGAGCCACCGGGGAGCTGTTTTTT,CASRGTGATGELFF
TRBJ2-1,TRBV7-2,TRBD1,NA,TGTGCCAGCAGCTTAACCGGGACAGGGTATTACAATGAGCAGTTCTTC,CASSLTGTGYYNEQFF
TRBJ1-2,TRBV10-3,NA,medium-sized,TGTGCCATCAACACGGGAGGGTCAACTAACTATGGCTACACCTTC,CAINTGGSTNYGYTF
TRBJ1-1,TRBV19,NA,NA,TGTGCCAGTAGTATTCCGGGTCAGGGATCGGTAACGAGCACTGAAGCTTTCTTT,CASSIPGQGSVTSTEAFF
TRBJ1-5,TRBV27,TRBD1,medium-sized,TGTGCCAGCAGAGTGGGACAGTATAGCAATCAGCCCCAGCATTTT,CASRVGQYSNQPQHF
TRBJ2-3,TRBV4-3,NA,medium-sized,TGCGCCAGCAGCTCAAGAGGAGGGGATACGCAGTATTTT,CASSSRGGDTQYF
TRBJ2-3,TRBV19,NA,NA,TGTGCCAGTAGTCCCGGGGGATTTACAGATACGCAGTATTTT,CASSPGGFTDTQYF
TRBJ2-7,TRBV6-1,NA,few,TGTGCCAGCAGGAATCGACAGGGACTCTCCTACGAGCAGTACTTC,CASRNRQGLSYEQYF
TRBJ2-5,TRBV4-1,TRBD1,NA,TGCGCCAGCAGCCGGTCCGGGACAGGGAAAGAGACCCAGTACTTC,CASSRSGTGKETQYF
TRBJ2-1,TRBV5-6,NA,few,TGTGCCAGCAGCGCCGCCACAACGGGTAATGAGCAGTTCTTC,CASSAATTGNEQFF
TRBJ1-5,TRBV19,TRBD1,few,TGTGCCAGTAGTAGCCGGGACAGGGGGTATAGTCAGCCCCAGCATTTT,CASSSRDRGYSQPQHF
TRBJ2-2,TRBV28,NA,NA,TGTGCCAGCAGTTTAAAGGGGTACGGGGGGGAGCTGTTTTTT,CASSLKGYGGELFF
TRBJ1-2,TRBV29-1,TRBD1,NA,TGCAGCGCCCGACAGGGGCAAGGTGGCTACACCTTC,CSARQGQGGYTF
TRBJ1-2,TRBV7-2,NA,once,TGTGCCAGCAGCTTAGACATTAACTATGGCTACACCTTC,CASSLDINYGYTF
TRBJ2-7,TRBV5-8,TRBD1,few,TGTGCCAGAAGATCGGGACAGGGCAGCTCCTACGAGCAGTACTTC,CARRSGQGSSYEQYF
TRBJ2-7,TRBV4-1,NA,few,TGTGCCAGCAGCCAAGATGGAGGGGGCCCCTACGAGCAGTACTTC,CASSQDGGGPYEQYF
TRBJ1-1,TRBV7-8,TRBD1,NA,TGTGCCAGCAGCTTATTAGGACAGGGGTATATTGAAGCTTTCTTT,CASSLLGQGYIEAFF
TRBJ1-2,TRBV11-1,NA,NA,TGTGCCAGCAGCTTATGGGGGGGCGATTATGGCTACACCTTC,CASSLWGGDYGYTF
TRBJ2-7,TRBV5-4,TRBD1,NA,TGTGCCAGCAGCCCGCCGGGGACAGGTGGACCCTACGAGCAGTACTTC,CASSPPGTGGPYEQYF
TRBJ2-1,TRBV5-1,TRBD2,NA,TGCGCCAGCAGCCGGATACTAGCGGGAGGGGACAATGAGCAGTTCTTC,CASSRILAGGDNEQFF
TRBJ2-2,TRBV28,TRBD1,NA,TGTGCCAGCAGTCTGACAGGGTGGCTCACCGGGGAGCTGTTTTTT,CASSLTGWLTGELFF
TRBJ2-3,TRBV30,NA,NA,TGTGCCTGGAGTGTACGTCTAAGCACAGATACGCAGTATTTT,CAWSVRLSTDTQYF
TRBJ2-7,TRBV10-3,TRBD2,NA,TGTGCCATCAGTGAGTACGCGGGACTAGGATCCGAGCAGTACTTC,CAISEYAGLGSEQYF
TRBJ2-1,TRBV5-1,NA,few,TGCGCCAGCAGCCCGTACCTGGGCCTGGGCAATGAGCAGTTCTTC,CASSPYLGLGNEQFF
TRBJ2-2,TRBV21-1,NA,NA,TGTGCCAGCAGCAAAGGGGTCATACAGAACTCCGGGGAGCTGTTTTTT,CASSKGVIQNSGELFF
TRBJ1-2,TRBV10-3,NA,NA,TGTGCCATCAGTGAGGAGTTTGGTAGTTTGGGCTACACCTTC,CAISEEFGSLGYTF
TRBJ1-5,TRBV7-2,NA,NA,TGTGCCAGCAGCCAAGAGGGGGGGCAGCCCCAGCATTTT,CASSQEGGQPQHF
TRBJ2-1,TRBV14,TRBD2,NA,TGTGCCAGCAGCCACTTAAGACGGGCGGGAGGGCCAGGGAGCTCCTACAATGAGCAGTTCTTC,CASSHLRRAGGPGSSYNEQFF
TRBJ1-6,TRBV6-1,TRBD1,NA,TGTGCCAGCAATGGACAGGCCTCCTATAATTCACCCCTCCACTTT,CASNGQASYNSPLHF
TRBJ1-1,TRBV18,NA,NA,TGTGCCAGCTCAGGGGTCCCCGCGGGAACGGAAGCTTTCTTT,CASSGVPAGTEAFF
TRBJ2-1,TRBV7-9,TRBD2,NA,TGTGCCAGCAGCCCCCTAGCGGGAGGCTCCTACAATGAGCAGTTCTTC,CASSPLAGGSYNEQFF
TRBJ2-3,TRBV29-1,TRBD2,once,TGCAGCGTGGGACTAGCGGGAGGGTGGGGGGCAGATACGCAGTATTTT,CSVGLAGGWGADTQYF
TRBJ1-2,TRBV6-1,NA,few,TGTGCCAGCAGTGGGACAGTAAGGGAGGGCTACACCTTC,CASSGTVREGYTF
TRBJ1-5,TRBV19,NA,medium-sized,TGTGCCAGTAGTCCGGACATTAATAGCAATCAGCCCCAGCATTTT,CASSPDINSNQPQHF
TRBJ2-4,TRBV14,NA,NA,TGTGCCAGCAGCCAAGTGTTCCAGAAAAACATTCAGTACTTC,CASSQVFQKNIQYF
TRBJ1-1,TRBV2,NA,medium-sized,TGTGCCAGCGCGGAACCTGAAGCTTTCTTT,CASAEPEAFF
TRBJ2-7,TRBV11-2,TRBD1,NA,TGTGCCAGCAGCACGCAGGGGGCTGGCGAGCAGTACTTC,CASSTQGAGEQYF
TRBJ2-5,TRBV5-1,NA,few,TGCGCCAGCAGCGGGGCGGACCAAGAGACCCAGTACTTC,CASSGADQETQYF
TRBJ2-1,TRBV7-7,NA,NA,TGTGCCAGCAGTCGGAACCGGGGTAGTAATGAGCAGTTCTTC,CASSRNRGSNEQFF
TRBJ1-6,TRBV19,TRBD1,NA,TGTGCCAGTACTTCACAGGGGTTTGGTAATTCCCCCCTCCACTTT,CASTSQGFGNSPLHF
TRBJ1-4,TRBV2,TRBD1,NA,TGTGCCAGCAGGGGGGACAGGCAATATGAAAAACTGTTTTTT,CASRGDRQYEKLFF
TRBJ1-6,TRBV9,NA,NA,TGTGCCAGCAGCGCCCACCTAGACGTAAATTCTAATTCACCCCTCCACTTT,CASSAHLDVNSNSPLHF